This is a list of T cell receptor beta chains from one sample in a study of cytomegalovirus exposure and HLA in healthy donors. Data came from immunoSEQ multiplex PCR; TCRdb stores just in-frame clones and leaves some out. The repertoire holds fewer than 200,000 clones, with less than 85% as singletons. Sequencing used PBMCs. Receptors originate from a male donor in good health and CMV-seronegative. The CDR3 runs from the conserved cysteine through the conserved F or W. D genes are given only for firm matches. A clone size is listed for some rows: how often the clone was seen (once, few, many), or a class if it is expanded.

size | D | J | V | CDR3 | DNA
NA | NA | TRBJ1-2 | TRBV6-1 | CASSTPPDYGYTF | TGTGCCAGCAGTACGCCTCCGGACTATGGCTACACCTTC
NA | TRBD1 | TRBJ1-2 | TRBV5-1 | CASSLTAGTGFEGYTF | TGCGCCAGCAGCTTGACTGCCGGGACAGGTTTCGAAGGCTACACCTTC
few | NA | TRBJ1-6 | TRBV18 | CASSPRARDSPLHF | TGTGCCAGCTCACCACGGGCGCGGGATTCACCCCTCCACTTT
NA | NA | TRBJ1-2 | TRBV2 | CASTMNTYGYTF | TGTGCCAGCACCATGAACACCTATGGCTACACCTTC
NA | TRBD2 | TRBJ2-7 | TRBV5-6 | CASSFGTSTYEQYF | TGTGCCAGCAGCTTCGGGACTAGCACGTACGAGCAGTACTTC
NA | TRBD1 | TRBJ1-4 | TRBV5-1 | CASSAGQGNEKLFF | TGCGCCAGCAGCGCGGGACAGGGGAATGAAAAACTGTTTTTT
NA | TRBD2 | TRBJ2-1 | TRBV6-1 | CASSGLVSGRGEQFF | TGTGCCAGCAGTGGGCTTGTTAGCGGGAGAGGTGAGCAGTTCTTC
NA | NA | TRBJ1-5 | TRBV6-1 | CASVYRADSNQPQHF | TGTGCCAGCGTTTACAGGGCGGATAGCAATCAGCCCCAGCATTTT
once | TRBD1 | TRBJ2-7 | TRBV11-2 | CASSSTGGPYEQYF | TGTGCCAGCAGCTCCACAGGGGGCCCCTACGAGCAGTACTTC
NA | NA | TRBJ2-3 | TRBV30 | CAWLFPGSPDTQYF | TGTGCCTGGTTGTTTCCCGGGAGCCCAGATACGCAGTATTTT
NA | NA | TRBJ2-7 | TRBV7-9 | CASSLHSYEQYF | TGTGCCAGCAGCTTACATTCCTACGAGCAGTACTTC
NA | NA | TRBJ1-2 | TRBV7-3 | CASSLTGTYGYTF | TGTGCCAGCAGCTTGACGGGAACCTATGGCTACACCTTC
NA | NA | TRBJ1-3 | TRBV9 | CASSVDPVSSGNTIYF | TGTGCCAGCAGCGTAGATCCGGTAAGCTCTGGAAACACCATATATTTT
NA | NA | TRBJ2-5 | TRBV5-1 | CASSRGGSQETQYF | TGCGCCAGCAGTAGGGGTGGTAGCCAAGAGACCCAGTACTTC
NA | NA | TRBJ1-5 | TRBV10-3 | CAITRGSDQPQHF | TGTGCCATCACCCGGGGATCGGACCAGCCCCAGCATTTT
NA | TRBD1 | TRBJ2-7 | TRBV27 | CASSHGTELEQYF | TGTGCCAGCAGTCACGGGACAGAACTCGAGCAGTACTTC
NA | NA | TRBJ1-2 | TRBV4-2 | CASSQDRQGGTYGYTF | TGTGCCAGCAGCCAAGATAGGCAGGGAGGAACCTATGGCTACACCTTC
NA | TRBD1 | TRBJ2-2 | TRBV10-2 | CASRSSGQGNTGELFF | TGCGCCAGCCGGAGTTCGGGACAGGGGAACACCGGGGAGCTGTTTTTT
NA | TRBD1 | TRBJ1-5 | TRBV19 | CASSIPRDREFLSNQPQHF | TGTGCCAGTAGTATCCCCCGGGACAGGGAGTTCCTTAGCAATCAGCCCCAGCATTTT
NA | NA | TRBJ2-5 | TRBV6-5 | CASSSNTAGGQETQYF | TGTGCCAGCAGTTCCAACACTGCGGGTGGCCAAGAGACCCAGTACTTC
NA | TRBD1 | TRBJ1-5 | TRBV6-4 | CASSETGDGPHQPQHF | TGTGCCAGCAGTGAAACAGGGGATGGGCCCCATCAGCCCCAGCATTTT
NA | TRBD1 | TRBJ2-7 | TRBV19 | CASSIRGQNSYEQYF | TGTGCCAGTAGTATACGGGGACAGAACTCCTACGAGCAGTACTTC
NA | TRBD1 | TRBJ2-5 | TRBV5-1 | CASSGDRGRETQYF | TGCGCCAGTTCCGGGGACAGGGGTCGGGAGACCCAGTACTTC
NA | TRBD1 | TRBJ1-1 | TRBV6-4 | CALTSRAGTDLINTEAFF | TGTGCCCTTACCTCCCGCGCCGGGACAGACCTAATAAACACTGAAGCTTTCTTT
NA | TRBD2 | TRBJ2-3 | TRBV6-5 | CASSSLAGGPPDTQYF | TGTGCCAGCAGTTCCTTAGCGGGGGGTCCTCCAGATACGCAGTATTTT
NA | TRBD2 | TRBJ2-1 | TRBV9 | CASSIGTSLGLNEQFF | TGTGCCAGCAGTATCGGGACTAGTTTAGGGCTCAATGAGCAGTTCTTC
NA | NA | TRBJ2-6 | TRBV18 | CASSPQTGPPSGANVLTF | TGTGCCAGCTCACCACAAACAGGGCCCCCCTCTGGGGCCAACGTCCTGACTTTC
once | NA | TRBJ1-2 | TRBV5-1 | CASSARTNYGYTF | TGCGCCAGCAGCGCCAGAACTAACTATGGCTACACCTTC
NA | TRBD1 | TRBJ2-3 | TRBV6-1 | CASSEAVGQGITDTQYF | TGTGCCAGCAGTGAAGCTGTGGGACAGGGAATCACAGATACGCAGTATTTT
NA | NA | TRBJ2-3 | TRBV15 | CATSRGRGAGGSDTQYF | TGTGCCACCAGCAGGGGCAGGGGGGCGGGAGGATCAGATACGCAGTATTTT
NA | NA | TRBJ2-3 | TRBV5-1 | CASTDIFTDTQYF | TGCGCCAGCACGGACATTTTCACAGATACGCAGTATTTT
NA | TRBD2 | TRBJ2-3 | TRBV2 | CASSETSGTSGRVTDTQYF | TGTGCCAGCAGTGAAACTTCCGGGACTAGCGGGAGGGTCACAGATACGCAGTATTTT
few | TRBD1 | TRBJ1-1 | TRBV19 | CASSTWRQGTEAFF | TGTGCCAGTAGTACTTGGAGACAGGGGACTGAAGCTTTCTTT
NA | TRBD1 | TRBJ1-5 | TRBV5-1 | CASSQDRDQPQHF | TGCGCCAGCAGTCAGGACAGGGATCAGCCCCAGCATTTT
few | TRBD1 | TRBJ2-7 | TRBV4-3 | CASSQFRNRGEQYF | TGCGCCAGCAGCCAATTCCGGAACAGGGGCGAGCAGTACTTC
NA | NA | TRBJ2-7 | TRBV10-2 | CASSRQASSYEQYF | TGCGCCAGCAGTAGACAGGCGAGCTCCTACGAGCAGTACTTC
NA | TRBD1 | TRBJ2-7 | TRBV7-8 | CASSTGQGTYEQYF | TGTGCCAGCAGCACTGGACAGGGGACCTACGAGCAGTACTTC
NA | NA | TRBJ2-4 | TRBV5-4 | CASSLNRVAKNIQYF | TGTGCCAGCAGCTTAAACAGGGTAGCCAAAAACATTCAGTACTTC